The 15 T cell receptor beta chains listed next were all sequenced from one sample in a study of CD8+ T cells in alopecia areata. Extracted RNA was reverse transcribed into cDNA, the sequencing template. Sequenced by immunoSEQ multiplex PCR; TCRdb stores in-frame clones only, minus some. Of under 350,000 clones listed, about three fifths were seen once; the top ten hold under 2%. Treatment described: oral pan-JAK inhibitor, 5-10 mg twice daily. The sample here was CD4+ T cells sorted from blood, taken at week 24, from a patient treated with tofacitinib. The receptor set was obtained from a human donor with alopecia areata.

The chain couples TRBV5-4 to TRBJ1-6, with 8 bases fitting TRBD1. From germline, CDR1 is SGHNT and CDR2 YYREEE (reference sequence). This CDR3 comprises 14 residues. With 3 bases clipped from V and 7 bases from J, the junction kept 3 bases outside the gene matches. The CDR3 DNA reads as TGTGCCAGCAGCTCGGGGGACAGGAATTCACCCCTCCACTTT. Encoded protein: CASSSGDRNSPLHF.

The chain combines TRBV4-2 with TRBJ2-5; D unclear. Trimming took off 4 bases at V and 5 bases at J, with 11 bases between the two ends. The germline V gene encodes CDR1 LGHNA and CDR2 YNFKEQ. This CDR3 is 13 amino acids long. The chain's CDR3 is CASSPRPGETQYF. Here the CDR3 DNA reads TGTGCCAGCAGCCCCCGGCCCGGGGAGACCCAGTACTTC.

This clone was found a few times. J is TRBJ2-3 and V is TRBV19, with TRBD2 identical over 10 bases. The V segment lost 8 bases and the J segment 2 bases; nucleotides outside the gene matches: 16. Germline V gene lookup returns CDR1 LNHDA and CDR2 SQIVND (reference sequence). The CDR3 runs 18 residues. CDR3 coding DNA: TGTGCCAGTGCCCCTCGTAGCGGGGGGACGTCAAACACAGATACGCAGTATTTT. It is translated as CASAPRSGGTSNTDTQYF. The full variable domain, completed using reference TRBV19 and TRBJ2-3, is DGGITQSPKYLFRKEGQNVTLSCEQNLNHDAMYWYRQDPGQGLRLIYYSQIVNDFQKGDIAEGYSVSREKKESFPLTVTSAQKNPTAFYLCASAPRSGGTSNTDTQYFGPGTRLTVL.

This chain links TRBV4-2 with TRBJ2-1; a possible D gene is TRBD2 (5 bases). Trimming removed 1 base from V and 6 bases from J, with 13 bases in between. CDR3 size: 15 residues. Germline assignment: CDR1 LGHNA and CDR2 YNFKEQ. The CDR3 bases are TGTGCCAGCAGCCAAGTCTCTGCGGGCAGCAATGAGCAGTTCTTC. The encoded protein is CASSQVSAGSNEQFF.

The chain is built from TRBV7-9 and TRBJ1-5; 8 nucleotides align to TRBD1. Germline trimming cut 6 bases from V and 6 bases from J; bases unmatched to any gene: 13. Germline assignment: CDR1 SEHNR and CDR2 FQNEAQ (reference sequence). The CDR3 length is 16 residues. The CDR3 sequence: CASSSLEDRVGQPQHF. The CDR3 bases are TGTGCCAGCAGTTCCCTAGAGGACAGGGTTGGTCAGCCCCAGCATTTT.

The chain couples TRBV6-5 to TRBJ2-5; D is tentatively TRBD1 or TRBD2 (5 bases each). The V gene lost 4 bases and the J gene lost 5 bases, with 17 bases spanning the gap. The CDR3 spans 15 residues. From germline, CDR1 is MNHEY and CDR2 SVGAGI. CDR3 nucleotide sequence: TGTGCCAGCAGTTCCGGGGCCTGGGGCGGGGAGACCCAGTACTTC. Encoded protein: CASSSGAWGGETQYF.

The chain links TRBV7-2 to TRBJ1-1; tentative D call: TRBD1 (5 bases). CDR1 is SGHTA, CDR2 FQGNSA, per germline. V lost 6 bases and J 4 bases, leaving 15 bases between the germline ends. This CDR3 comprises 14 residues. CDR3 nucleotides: TGTGCCAGCAGTAAACAGGCTCGGGTCACTGAAGCTTTCTTT. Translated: CASSKQARVTEAFF.

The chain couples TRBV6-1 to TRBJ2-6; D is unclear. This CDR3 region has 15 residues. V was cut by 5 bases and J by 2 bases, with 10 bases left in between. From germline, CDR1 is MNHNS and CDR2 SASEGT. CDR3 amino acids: CASSTYSTGANVLTF. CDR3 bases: TGTGCCAGCAGTACTTACAGTACTGGGGCCAACGTCCTGACTTTC.

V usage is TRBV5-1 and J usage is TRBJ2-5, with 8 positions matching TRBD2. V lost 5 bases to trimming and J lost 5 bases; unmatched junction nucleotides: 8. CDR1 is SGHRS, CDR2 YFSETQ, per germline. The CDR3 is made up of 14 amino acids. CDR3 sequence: CASRTSGASETQYF. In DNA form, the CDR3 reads TGCGCCAGCAGAACTAGCGGAGCTTCGGAGACCCAGTACTTC.

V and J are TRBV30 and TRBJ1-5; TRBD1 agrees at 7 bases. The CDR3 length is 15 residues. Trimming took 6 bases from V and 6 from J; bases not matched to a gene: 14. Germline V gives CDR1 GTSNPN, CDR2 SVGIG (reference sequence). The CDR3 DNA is TGTGCCTGCGACATCCACATGACAGGGAGTCAGCCCCAGCATTTT. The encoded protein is CACDIHMTGSQPQHF.

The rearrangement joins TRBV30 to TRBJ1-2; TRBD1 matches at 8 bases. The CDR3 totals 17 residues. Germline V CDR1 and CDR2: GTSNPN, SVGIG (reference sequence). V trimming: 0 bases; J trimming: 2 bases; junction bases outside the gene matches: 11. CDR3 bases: TGTGCCTGGAGTGTAGACAGGGGCGGACCGATCAACTATGGCTACACCTTC. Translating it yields CAWSVDRGGPINYGYTF.

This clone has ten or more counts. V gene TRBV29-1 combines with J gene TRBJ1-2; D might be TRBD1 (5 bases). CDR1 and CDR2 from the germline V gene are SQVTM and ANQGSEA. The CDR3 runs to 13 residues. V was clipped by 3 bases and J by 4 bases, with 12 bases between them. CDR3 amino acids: CSVDLSGSYGYTF. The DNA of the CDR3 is TGCAGCGTTGATCTCTCAGGGAGCTATGGCTACACCTTC.

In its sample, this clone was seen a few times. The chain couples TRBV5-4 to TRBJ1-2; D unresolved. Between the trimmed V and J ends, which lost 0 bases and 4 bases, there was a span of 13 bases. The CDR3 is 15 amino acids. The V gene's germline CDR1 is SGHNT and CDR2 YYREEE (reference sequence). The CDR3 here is CASSLARETFYGYTF. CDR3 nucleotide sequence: TGTGCCAGCAGCTTGGCGAGGGAAACGTTCTATGGCTACACCTTC.

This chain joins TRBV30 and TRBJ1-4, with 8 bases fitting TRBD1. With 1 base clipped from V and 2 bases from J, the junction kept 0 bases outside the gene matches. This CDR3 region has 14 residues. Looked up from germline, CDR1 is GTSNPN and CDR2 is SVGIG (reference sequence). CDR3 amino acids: CAWSAGGTNEKLFF. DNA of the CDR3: TGTGCCTGGAGTGCAGGGGGCACTAATGAAAAACTGTTTTTT.

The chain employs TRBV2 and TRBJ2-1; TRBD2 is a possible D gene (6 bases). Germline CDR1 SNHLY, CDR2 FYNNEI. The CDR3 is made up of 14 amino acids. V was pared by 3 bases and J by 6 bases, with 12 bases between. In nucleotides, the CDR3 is TGTGCCAGCAGTGATTGGGACTCATCCAATGAGCAGTTCTTC. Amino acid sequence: CASSDWDSSNEQFF.